This note documents a single T cell receptor beta chain sequence. What it binds is not known. These data belong to a study of post-analysis software for immune sequencing data. The study's findings and limits: There were roughly 5 TRBV segments more frequent in patients than controls, and TRBV5-6, TRBV5-1 and TRBV20-1 were among them.

Trimming pared 7 bases from V and 6 bases from J, leaving 16 bases between. The CDR3 runs to 14 residues. The germline V gene has CDR1 MDHEN and CDR2 SYDVKM. cDNA libraries of TCR beta carried unique molecular identifiers. TCRdb passed the PCR reads through MiXCR, listing each CDR3 protein once. The table shows 750,000 to 900,000 distinct CDR3 sequences, with about 43% occurring only once. The chain joins TRBV28 to TRBJ1-5; tentatively, D is TRBD1 (6 bases). The origin of this receptor is a girl aged 10 to 17 with multiple sclerosis. The source material was blood. The CDR3: CASTLGGLTQPQHF. CDR3 DNA: TGTGCCAGCACACTAGGGGGTCTTACTCAGCCCCAGCATTTT.